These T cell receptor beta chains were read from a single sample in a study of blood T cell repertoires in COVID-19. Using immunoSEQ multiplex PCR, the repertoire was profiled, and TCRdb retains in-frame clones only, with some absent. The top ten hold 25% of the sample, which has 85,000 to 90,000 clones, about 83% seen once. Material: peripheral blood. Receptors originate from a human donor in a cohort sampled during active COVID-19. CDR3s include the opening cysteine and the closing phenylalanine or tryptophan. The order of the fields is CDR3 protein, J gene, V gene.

CASSLGRLAGVGGTDTQYF,TRBJ2-3,TRBV7-2
CASGQGDTNYGYTF,TRBJ1-2,TRBV18
CASSQELGQSQETQYF,TRBJ2-5,TRBV4-3
CATSSGVAGGLLTGELFF,TRBJ2-2,TRBV15
CASSHSGVTDTQYF,TRBJ2-3,TRBV5-1
CASSLDNSGNTIYF,TRBJ1-3,TRBV7-2
CASSSGTARPEQFF,TRBJ2-1,TRBV7-2
CASSLGTVNGPQHF,TRBJ1-5,TRBV7-2
CASSIRTGHYNEQFF,TRBJ2-1,TRBV5-1
CATSMRRSTEQFF,TRBJ2-1,TRBV15
CATSQGARYEQYF,TRBJ2-7,TRBV6-5
CASSQSGVVGTQYF,TRBJ2-5,TRBV4-3
CASSEGTSGSSYNEQFF,TRBJ2-1,TRBV2
CASRVQGGPYEQYF,TRBJ2-7,TRBV5-1
CASSPPTGGVNGYTF,TRBJ1-2,TRBV28
CASRRQGVVGELFF,TRBJ2-2,TRBV11-2
CASSLAASGGGYEQYF,TRBJ2-7,TRBV7-8
CASSYGTSGSYEQYF,TRBJ2-7,TRBV4-3
CASSIDGGAPYEQYF,TRBJ2-7,TRBV19
CASSNKREAKNIQYF,TRBJ2-4,TRBV19
CASSLAGRGFSFTTDTQYF,TRBJ2-3,TRBV7-2
CASSYSVTTLYGYTF,TRBJ1-2,TRBV6-6
CAWKRPRVAKNIQYF,TRBJ2-4,TRBV30
CSASSGTGRYF,TRBJ2-7,TRBV20-1
CASSQDVQGARRNTIYF,TRBJ1-3,TRBV14
CASSYSPVNTEAFF,TRBJ1-1,TRBV6-5
CASSLAGIGLDTQYF,TRBJ2-3,TRBV5-1
CASSLAGQFYTEAFF,TRBJ1-1,TRBV5-6
CASSQPGFYGYTF,TRBJ1-2,TRBV4-2
CASSQDGPRTEAFF,TRBJ1-1,TRBV4-1
CASRSSREFGDTQYF,TRBJ2-3,TRBV28
CAWSLASGSYNEQFF,TRBJ2-1,TRBV30